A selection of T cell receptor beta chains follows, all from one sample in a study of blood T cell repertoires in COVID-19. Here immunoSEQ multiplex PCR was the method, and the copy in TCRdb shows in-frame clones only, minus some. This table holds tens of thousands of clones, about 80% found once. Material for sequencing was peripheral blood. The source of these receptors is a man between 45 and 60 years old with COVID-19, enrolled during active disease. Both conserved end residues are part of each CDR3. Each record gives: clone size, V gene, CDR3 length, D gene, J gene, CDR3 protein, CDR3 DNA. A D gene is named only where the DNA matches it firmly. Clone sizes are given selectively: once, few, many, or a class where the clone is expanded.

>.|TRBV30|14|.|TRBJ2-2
CAWSGPADTGELFF
TGTGCCTGGAGTGGCCCCGCGGACACCGGGGAGCTGTTTTTT
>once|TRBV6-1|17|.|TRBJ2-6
CASSAGSGLSGANVLTF
TGTGCCAGCAGTGCGGGGAGCGGTCTCTCTGGGGCCAACGTCCTGACTTTC
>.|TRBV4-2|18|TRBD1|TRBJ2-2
CASSQVPGRDRNTGELFF
TGTGCCAGCAGCCAAGTCCCGGGCCGGGACAGGAACACCGGGGAGCTGTTTTTT
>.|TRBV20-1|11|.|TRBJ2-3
CSARLRDTQYF
TGCAGTGCTAGGCTGCGGGATACGCAGTATTTT
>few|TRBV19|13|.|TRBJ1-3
CASSRTGRNTIYF
TGTGCCAGTAGCCGAACAGGGAGAAACACCATATATTTT
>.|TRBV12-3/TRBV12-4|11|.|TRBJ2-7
CASSRQYEQYF
TGTGCCAGCAGTCGACAGTACGAGCAGTACTTC
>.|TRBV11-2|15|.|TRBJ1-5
CASSLGGSSNQPQHF
TGTGCCAGCAGCTTAGGTGGCAGTAGCAATCAGCCCCAGCATTTT
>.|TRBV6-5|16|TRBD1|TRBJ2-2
CASSYTSGTGAGELFF
TGTGCCAGCAGTTACACCTCCGGGACAGGGGCCGGGGAGCTGTTTTTT
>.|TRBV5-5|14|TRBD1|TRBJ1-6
CASSHSTGNSPLHF
TGTGCCAGCAGCCATTCGACAGGGAATTCACCCCTCCACTTT
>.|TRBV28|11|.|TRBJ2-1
CASSLPSAKFF
TGTGCCAGCAGCCTCCCGAGCGCGAAGTTCTTC
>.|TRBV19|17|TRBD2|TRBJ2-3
CASSISPAGSITDTQYF
TGTGCCAGTAGTATATCCCCAGCGGGATCCATCACAGATACGCAGTATTTT
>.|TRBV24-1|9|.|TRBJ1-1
CATSDRHPF
TGTGCCACCAGTGATCGACATCCCTTT
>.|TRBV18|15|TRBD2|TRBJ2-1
CASSPGLAGTDEQFF
TGTGCCAGCTCACCGGGACTAGCGGGAACCGATGAGCAGTTCTTC
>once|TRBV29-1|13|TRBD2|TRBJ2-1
CSVVSGSYNEQFF
TGCAGCGTTGTTAGCGGGAGTTACAATGAGCAGTTCTTC
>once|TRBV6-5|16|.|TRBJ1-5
CASSYLSGISNQPQHF
TGTGCCAGCAGTTATTTATCAGGGATTAGCAATCAGCCCCAGCATTTT
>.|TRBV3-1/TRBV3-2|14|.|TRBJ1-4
CASGQRATNEKLFF
TGTGCCAGTGGACAGCGAGCAACTAATGAAAAACTGTTTTTT
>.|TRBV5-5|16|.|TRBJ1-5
CASSWGGRGSNQPQHF
TGTGCCAGCAGCTGGGGGGGGCGCGGGAGCAATCAGCCCCAGCATTTT
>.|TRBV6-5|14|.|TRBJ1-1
CASSYSAEVTEAFF
TGTGCCAGCAGTTACTCGGCAGAGGTCACTGAAGCTTTCTTT
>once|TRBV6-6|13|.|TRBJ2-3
CASSQPGTDTQYF
TGTGCCAGCAGTCAGCCGGGCACAGATACGCAGTATTTT
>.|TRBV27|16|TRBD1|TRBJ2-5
CASSIKTGPGQETQYF
TGTGCCAGCAGTATAAAGACAGGGCCCGGGCAAGAGACCCAGTACTTC
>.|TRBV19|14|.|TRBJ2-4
CASRTQGTKNIQYF
TGTGCCAGTAGGACACAGGGAACCAAAAACATTCAGTACTTC
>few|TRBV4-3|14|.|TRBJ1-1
CASSQEKANTEAFF
TGCGCCAGCAGCCAAGAAAAAGCGAACACTGAAGCTTTCTTT
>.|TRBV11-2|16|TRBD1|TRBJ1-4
CASSLVGTELNEKLFF
TGTGCCAGCAGCTTAGTAGGGACAGAGCTTAATGAAAAACTGTTTTTT
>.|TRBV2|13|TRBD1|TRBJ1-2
CASSGGQNYGYTF
TGTGCCAGCAGTGGGGGACAGAACTATGGCTACACCTTC
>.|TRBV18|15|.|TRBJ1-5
CASSPTGSPGQPQHF
TGTGCCAGCTCACCTACCGGATCCCCAGGCCAGCCCCAGCATTTT
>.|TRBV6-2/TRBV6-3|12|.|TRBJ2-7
CASSDPGYEQYF
TGTGCCAGCAGTGACCCGGGCTACGAGCAGTACTTC
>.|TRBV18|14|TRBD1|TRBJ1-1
CASSLDRGSTEAFF
TGTGCCAGCTCACTTGACAGGGGCTCCACTGAAGCTTTCTTT
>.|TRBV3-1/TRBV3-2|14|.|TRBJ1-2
CASSQAGGWQGYTF
TGTGCCAGCAGCCAAGCGGGGGGGTGGCAGGGCTACACCTTC
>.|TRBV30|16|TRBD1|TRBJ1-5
CAWSVTRTGAGQPQHF
TGTGCCTGGAGTGTAACTCGGACAGGGGCAGGTCAGCCCCAGCATTTT
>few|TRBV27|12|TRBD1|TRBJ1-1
CASSQTGGEAFF
TGTGCCAGCAGTCAAACAGGGGGTGAAGCTTTCTTT
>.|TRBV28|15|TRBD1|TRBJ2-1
CASSSGQGTYNEQFF
TGTGCCAGCAGTTCCGGACAGGGGACCTACAATGAGCAGTTCTTC
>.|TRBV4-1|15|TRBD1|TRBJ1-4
CASSQGDSRFEKLFF
TGCGCCAGCAGCCAAGGGGACAGTCGGTTTGAAAAACTGTTTTTT
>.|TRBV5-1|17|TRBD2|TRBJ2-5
CASAGTSGSSVGETQYF
TGCGCCAGTGCCGGGACTAGCGGGAGTTCGGTAGGAGAGACCCAGTACTTC
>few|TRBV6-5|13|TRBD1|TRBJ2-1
CAVRQGSYNEQFF
TGTGCCGTCAGACAGGGTTCCTACAATGAGCAGTTCTTC
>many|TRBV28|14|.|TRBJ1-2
CASSSLRGSYGYTF
TGTGCCAGCAGTTCCCTAAGGGGGAGCTATGGCTACACCTTC